The next 19 T cell receptor beta chains were all read from a single sample in a study of identical twins. TCRdb fed the 5' RACE reads into MiXCR, producing one record per CDR3 protein. This sample has around 670,000 distinct CDR3 sequences, with around 6% found just once. Source material: naive T cells sorted from blood. These receptors were collected from a man aged 18 to 35 in good health.

CDR3 DNA: TGTGCCAGCAGTCCCAGCGGGATCCCGGACAATGAGCAGTTCTTC. Its translation is CASSPSGIPDNEQFF. The V gene is TRBV27, the J gene TRBJ2-1; 7 bases line up with TRBD2. Germline V CDR1 and CDR2: MNHEY, SMNVEV (reference sequence). V lost 5 bases, J lost 5 bases, and 9 bases stayed unmatched. The CDR3 contains 15 residues.

This clonotype was found many times. The rearrangement links TRBV20-1 to TRBJ2-1; 8 positions agree with TRBD2. The CDR3 consists of 14 residues. Germline V gene data show CDR1 as DFQATT and CDR2 as SNEGSKA (reference sequence). Trimming took 5 bases from V and 10 from J; bases not matched to a gene: 13. The CDR3 sequence: CSARLASRRVEQFF. The CDR3 DNA reads TGCAGTGCTCGACTAGCGTCCAGGAGAGTAGAGCAGTTCTTC.

This clonotype has a count of ten or more. V gene TRBV28 combines with J gene TRBJ2-7; D is unresolved. The germline V gene has CDR1 MDHEN and CDR2 SYDVKM. The CDR3 has 12 residues. The ends were cut back, 8 bases at V and 3 bases at J, with 11 bases in the middle. CDR3 DNA sequence: TGTGCCAGCTCTCCGACCGTCTACGAGCAGTACTTC. Translating gives CASSPTVYEQYF.

This clonotype was observed a few times. The V and J genes are TRBV29-1 and TRBJ2-3; 8 nucleotides match TRBD2. The CDR3 totals 16 residues. The J segment lost 4 bases and the V segment lost 0 bases, leaving 9 bases of the junction unmatched. Looked up from germline, CDR1 is SQVTM and CDR2 is ANQGSEA. The CDR3 DNA reads as TGCAGCGTTGAAGACCGACGGGGGGGCAGACCAGATACGCAGTATTTT. Encoded protein: CSVEDRRGGRPDTQYF.

In this sample, this clonotype turned up many times. The rearrangement joins TRBV6-1 to TRBJ2-1; no clear D gene. Trimming removed 7 bases at V and 0 bases at J, with 16 bases between. CDR1 is MNHNS, CDR2 SASEGT, per germline. The CDR3 extends over 16 amino acids. The CDR3 sequence: CASTKHPTSSYNEQFF. The CDR3 DNA sequence: TGTGCCAGCACCAAACATCCCACGAGCTCCTACAATGAGCAGTTCTTC.

This clonotype was seen at least ten times. V is TRBV20-1 and J is TRBJ1-5; 7 bases are a match to TRBD1. The germline gives CDR1 DFQATT, CDR2 SNEGSKA (reference sequence). V trimming: 6 bases; J trimming: 4 bases; junction bases outside the gene matches: 3. The CDR3 extends over 12 amino acids. CDR3: CSAGTANQPQHF. CDR3 coding DNA: TGCAGTGCCGGGACAGCAAATCAGCCCCAGCATTTT.

This clonotype was detected many times. The chain employs TRBV12-3 or TRBV12-4 and TRBJ2-7, with D perhaps given as TRBD1 or TRBD2 (5 bases each). This CDR3 contains 14 residues. Trimming removed 8 bases from V and 2 bases from J, with 16 bases in between. The chain's CDR3 is CASAPGPGPYEQYF. The CDR3, as DNA: TGTGCCAGCGCACCGGGGCCCGGACCCTACGAGCAGTACTTC.

This clonotype came up a few times. This chain links TRBV7-2 with TRBJ2-1; 8 bases agree with TRBD2. J lost 6 bases, V lost 6 bases, and 10 bases had no gene match. There are 15 residues in the CDR3. Per germline, CDR1 SGHTA and CDR2 FQGNSA. The CDR3 nucleotides read TGTGCCAGCAGTCTAGCGGGTCAGACGGGCAATGAGCAGTTCTTC. Amino acids: CASSLAGQTGNEQFF.

This clonotype was observed a handful of times. The chain uses TRBV7-9 and TRBJ2-5; maybe TRBD2 (6 bases). Germline CDR1 is SEHNR and CDR2 is FQNEAQ (reference sequence). Trimming left V 5 bases short and J 1 base short, with 14 bases between. This CDR3 has 15 amino acids. For the CDR3, the DNA is TGTGCCAGCAGCCTATCAAGTAGCGGCCAAGAGACCCAGTACTTC. This sequence encodes CASSLSSSGQETQYF.

This clonotype has at least ten counts. The V and J genes are TRBV24-1 and TRBJ2-1; 8 bases fit TRBD1. Germline V gene lookup returns CDR1 KGHDR and CDR2 SFDVKD. CDR3 length: 17 amino acids. V trimming: 5 bases; J trimming: 9 bases; junction bases outside the gene matches: 17. The CDR3 DNA sequence: TGTGCCACCAGTGTCCCCCACTCGGGACAGGTTTTAGGTGAGCAGTTCTTC. Translated, it gives CATSVPHSGQVLGEQFF.

The sample holds many counts of this clonotype. J is TRBJ2-6 and V is TRBV7-2, with D unresolved. CDR1 and CDR2 (germline): SGHTA, FQGNSA. The V end lost 2 bases, the J end lost 4 bases, and 9 bases lay between the germline ends. The CDR3 consists of 15 residues. CDR3 coding DNA: TGTGCCAGCAGCTTACTACCGAGCGGGGCCAACGTCCTGACTTTC. Its translation: CASSLLPSGANVLTF.

CDR3 coding DNA: TGTGCCAGCAGCTTAGATACCGGGACAGGGGGCGTGCTCGGAACTGAAGCTTTCTTT. Translated, it gives CASSLDTGTGGVLGTEAFF. The chain combines TRBV11-2 with TRBJ1-1, with 12 bases aligning to TRBD1. Germline CDR1 is SGHAT and CDR2 is FQNNGV. This CDR3 comprises 19 residues. After removal of 0 bases from V and 5 bases from J, the junction contained 13 bases not matched to a gene.

The rearrangement links TRBV5-1 to TRBJ2-7; 8 bases line up with TRBD1. V shed 1 base and J 4 bases; nucleotides not matched to a gene: 7. The CDR3 is 15 residues long. Looked up from germline, CDR1 is SGHRS and CDR2 is YFSETQ. CDR3 loop: CASSLTAGGEYEQYV. CDR3 bases: TGCGCCAGCAGCTTGACGGCAGGGGGCGAGTACGAGCAGTACGTC.

The chain is built from TRBV5-1 and TRBJ2-5; tentative D call: TRBD1 (5 bases). The V end lost 4 bases, the J end lost 0 bases, and 13 bases lay between the germline ends. The germline V gene encodes CDR1 SGHRS and CDR2 YFSETQ. The CDR3 has 15 amino acids. CDR3 bases: TGCGCCAGCAGCCCCCCGACAGCGTACCAAGAGACCCAGTACTTC. Translating gives CASSPPTAYQETQYF. The variable domain in full, with the rest retrieved from reference TRBV5-1 and TRBJ2-5, is KAGVTQTPRYLIKTRGQQVTLSCSPISGHRSVSWYQQTPGQGLQFLFEYFSETQRNKGNFPGRFSGRQFSNSRSEMNVSTLELGDSALYLCASSPPTAYQETQYFGPGTRLLVL.

At least ten counts were recorded for this clonotype. This chain connects TRBV7-2 to TRBJ1-1, with D uncertain. The V gene's germline CDR1 is SGHTA and CDR2 FQGNSA. V was trimmed by 4 bases and J by 6 bases, leaving 9 bases between them. The CDR3 is made up of 12 amino acids. CDR3 in DNA: TGTGCCAGCAGCTCCCTCTTCCCTGAAGCTTTCTTT. Its protein is CASSSLFPEAFF.

At least ten counts were recorded for this clonotype. The chain uses TRBV12-3 or TRBV12-4 and TRBJ2-1; 8 bases are shared with TRBD2. CDR3 length: 15 residues. The ends lost 3 bases at V and 2 bases at J; junction bases unmatched: 3. CDR3 residues: CASSFTSGPYNEQFF. Written as DNA, the CDR3 is TGTGCCAGCAGTTTCACTAGCGGACCCTACAATGAGCAGTTCTTC.

This clonotype was observed many times. The chain uses TRBV29-1 and TRBJ2-5, with 8 nucleotides matching TRBD2. After removal of 6 bases from V and 1 base from J, the junction contained 7 bases not matched to a gene. The CDR3 contains 14 residues. Germline-derived CDR1 and CDR2 are SQVTM and ANQGSEA. CDR3 in amino acids: CSVAPTSAQETQYF. CDR3 bases: TGCAGCGTCGCTCCGACTAGCGCCCAAGAGACCCAGTACTTC. Full variable domain (outside the CDR3, taken from reference TRBV29-1 and TRBJ2-5): SAVISQKPSRDICQRGTSLTIQCQVDSQVTMMFWYRQQPGQSLTLIATANQGSEATYESGFVIDKFPISRPNLTFSTLTVSNMSPEDSSIYLCSVAPTSAQETQYFGPGTRLLVL.

This clonotype has a count of ten or more. This chain joins TRBV12-3 or TRBV12-4 and TRBJ2-2; TRBD1 matches 7 bases. This CDR3 is 15 amino acids long. V dropped 7 bases and J dropped 5; count of bases not matched to a gene: 10. CDR3: CASTLTGSLTGELFF. In nucleotides, the CDR3 is TGTGCCAGCACCCTGACAGGGTCCCTAACCGGGGAGCTGTTTTTT.

This clonotype has more than one count but fewer than ten. V usage is TRBV5-1 and J usage is TRBJ2-5; D uncertain. CDR1 and CDR2 from the germline V gene are SGHRS and YFSETQ. The V gene lost 4 bases and the J gene lost 4 bases, with 14 bases spanning the gap. The CDR3 is made up of 14 amino acids. This chain's CDR3 is CASSPERSVETQYF. The CDR3 nucleotides are TGCGCCAGCAGCCCGGAGAGAAGTGTAGAGACCCAGTACTTC.